The T cell receptor (beta chain) described here comes from a study of shared clonotypes between healthy human individuals. Germline CDR1 is SGHNT and CDR2 is YYREEE (reference sequence). The V gene end was trimmed by 5 bases and the J gene end by 0 bases; junction bases not matched to a gene: 9. This CDR3 has 17 residues. The data were produced by immunoSEQ multiplex PCR, yet TCRdb's version contains in-frame clones alone and is incomplete. This table has roughly 2 million clones, 90% to 95% appearing once. The clonotype comes from a man younger than 30 in good health. This sequence joins TRBV5-4 and TRBJ1-4; TRBD1 aligns across 8 bases. Specimen: naive CD4+ T cells sorted from blood. Specified subset: CD45RA+ positively selected. The CDR3 DNA reads as TGTGCCAGCAGTTATGGGACAGGCGTTGCAACTAATGAAAAACTGTTTTTT. This translates into CASSYGTGVATNEKLFF.